The clone carrying this T cell receptor beta chain was recorded a few times. Clones were read by immunoSEQ multiplex PCR, and TCRdb kept only the in-frame ones, dropping some. The sample carries roughly 150,000 clones, approximately 87% recorded once. Germline CDR1 MNHNS, CDR2 SASEGT. The V and J ends lost 2 bases and 8 bases, in that order; junction bases with no gene match: 4. CDR3 size: 15 residues. The sample originates from a study of blood T cell repertoires in COVID-19. In the study overall: The cDNA or gDNA used as material had been derived from T cells, B-cell-depleted T cells, or PBMCs.

While infection was still active, Seattle patients were enrolled and then followed longitudinally. The chain is built from TRBV6-1 and TRBJ1-6; 9 nucleotides agree with TRBD1. The sequence was collected from a woman in her 70s with COVID-19, enrolled during active disease. The sample was peripheral blood. CDR3 sequence: CASSETGQGYSPLHF. The CDR3 nucleotides read TGTGCCAGCAGTGAAACTGGACAGGGGTATTCACCCCTCCACTTT.